The following is a T cell receptor beta chain sequence with its context. Its antigen is not known. Germline CDR1 and CDR2: SGHDT and YYEEEE. This CDR3 region has 11 residues. V shed 4 bases and J 14 bases; nucleotides not matched to a gene: 6. This specimen belongs to a study of beta chain features in type 1 diabetes. As for the study in general: Patients looked much like healthy donors when it came to age, gender and cell yields. Regarding the study as a whole: There was a moderate but significant shortening of TCRB CDR3s in all four CD4+ subsets of Type 1 diabetes patients. VDJ junctions sequenced from type 1 diabetes patients showed fewer insertions and more deletions.

Staining for CD45RO/CCR7/CD25/CD127/CD95/CD27 allowed sorting of CD4+ naive, central memory, regulatory and stem cell-like memory cells. Every isolated RNA sample was fully reverse transcribed, so sequencing captured expressed TCRB transcripts. Clones were sequenced by immunoSEQ multiplex PCR, and TCRdb holds only the in-frame ones, with some missing. Among some 150,000 clones listed, 10% to 15% were seen once. This TCR came from a man younger than 30 with type 1 diabetes. The chain has TRBV5-6 and TRBJ2-3, with 8 positions matching TRBD1. Sequencing was performed on central memory CD4+ T cells from blood. Here the CDR3 reads CASSRQGIGYF. The CDR3, as DNA: TGTGCCAGCAGCCGACAGGGGATTGGGTATTTT.